These 2 T cell receptor beta chains originate from one sample sequenced in a study of somatic mutations in cytotoxic T cells in rheumatoid arthritis. Method: immunoSEQ multiplex PCR; TCRdb's copy keeps in-frame clones and lacks some. Of 13,000 to 15,000 clones in the sample, more than 75% were seen once. The specimen was CD8+ T cells sorted from blood. These receptors originate from an adult with rheumatoid arthritis.

The chain uses TRBV30 and TRBJ2-7; 7 nucleotides line up with TRBD2. Germline V gene data show CDR1 as GTSNPN and CDR2 as SVGIG (reference sequence). This CDR3 contains 14 residues. Unmatched junction bases numbered 9, after V lost 5 bases and J lost 2 bases. DNA of the CDR3: TGTGCCTGGGGGATGGGGACTACTACCTACGAGCAGTACTTC. It specifies CAWGMGTTTYEQYF. Combining the CDR3 with reference TRBV30 and TRBJ2-7 gives the whole variable domain SQTIHQWPATLVQPVGSPLSLECTVEGTSNPNLYWYRQAAGRGLQLLFYSVGIGQISSEVPQNLSASRPQDRQFILSSKKLLLSDSGFYLCAWGMGTTTYEQYFGPGTRLTVT.

V gene TRBV9 combines with J gene TRBJ1-1; 7 bases line up with TRBD1. Germline CDR1 is SGDLS and CDR2 is YYNGEE. V shed 4 bases, J shed 1 base, and the junction held 22 bases outside the gene matches. This CDR3 has 20 residues. CDR3 DNA: TGTGCCAGCAGCTCCACATCCGGGACAGATCCAAAAAACTGGAACACTGAAGCTTTCTTT. Amino acids: CASSSTSGTDPKNWNTEAFF.